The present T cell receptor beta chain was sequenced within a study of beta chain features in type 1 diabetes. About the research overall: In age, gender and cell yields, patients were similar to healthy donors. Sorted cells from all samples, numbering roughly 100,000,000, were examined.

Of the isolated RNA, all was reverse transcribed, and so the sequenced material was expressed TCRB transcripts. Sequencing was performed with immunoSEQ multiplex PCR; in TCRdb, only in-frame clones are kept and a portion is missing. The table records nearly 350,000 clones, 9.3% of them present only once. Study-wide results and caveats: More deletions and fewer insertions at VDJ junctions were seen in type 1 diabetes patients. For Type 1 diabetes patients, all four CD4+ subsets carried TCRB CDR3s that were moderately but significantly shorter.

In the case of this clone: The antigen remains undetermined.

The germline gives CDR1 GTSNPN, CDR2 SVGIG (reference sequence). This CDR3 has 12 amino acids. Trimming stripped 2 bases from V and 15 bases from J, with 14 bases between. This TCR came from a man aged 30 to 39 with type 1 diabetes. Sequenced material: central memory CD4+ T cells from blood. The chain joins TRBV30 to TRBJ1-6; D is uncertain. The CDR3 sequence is CAWSFRVHNLHF. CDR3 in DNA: TGTGCCTGGAGTTTCCGGGTTCATAACCTCCACTTT.